Listed here are 15 T cell receptor beta chains from one sample, sequenced in a study of cytomegalovirus exposure and HLA in healthy donors. 13 Jbeta primers and 60 Vbeta primers were used for the PCR. Sequenced by immunoSEQ multiplex PCR; TCRdb stores in-frame clones only, minus some. The sample comprises some 200,000 clones, about 90% of which are singletons, and about 0.24% rests with the top ten. Input material: PBMCs. The receptors stem from a girl under two years old in good health and CMV-seronegative.

V usage is TRBV13 and J usage is TRBJ1-1; 7 positions match TRBD1. Germline loops: CDR1 PRHDT, CDR2 FYEKMQ (reference sequence). This CDR3 has 14 residues. J was trimmed by 4 bases and V by 4 bases; bases with no gene match: 6. Here the CDR3 DNA reads TGTGCCAGCAGCTCCCGACAGGGAGGCACTGAAGCTTTCTTT. Translating gives CASSSRQGGTEAFF.

The chain recombines TRBV25-1 with TRBJ2-7, with D hard to call. V was cut by 1 base and J by 6 bases, with 16 bases left in between. This CDR3 is built from 15 residues. Germline-derived CDR1 and CDR2 are MGHDK and SYGVNS. The CDR3 protein is CASSESRHTVREQYF. DNA of the CDR3: TGTGCCAGCAGTGAATCTCGTCACACAGTCCGCGAGCAGTACTTC.

Only a few counts were recorded for this clone. CDR3 DNA sequence: TGTGCCAGCAGGGGGGGACTAGCGGCAACCGGGGAGCTGTTTTTT. Protein sequence: CASRGGLAATGELFF. This chain joins TRBV2 and TRBJ2-2, with 11 bases identical to TRBD2. The CDR3 has 15 residues. In germline, CDR1 is SNHLY, CDR2 FYNNEI. The trim removed 6 bases at V and 5 bases at J, leaving 5 bases unmatched. Looking up the rest from reference TRBV2 and TRBJ2-2 gives the full variable domain: EPEVTQTPSHQVTQMGQEVILRCVPISNHLYFYWYRQILGQKVEFLVSFYNNEISEKSEIFDDQFSVERPDGSNFTLKIRSTKLEDSAMYFCASRGGLAATGELFFGEGSRLTVL.

The gene calls are TRBV19 and TRBJ1-1; D is undetermined. V was shortened by 5 bases and J by 8 bases, with 18 bases between the two germline ends. Germline values: CDR1 LNHDA, CDR2 SQIVND (reference sequence). This CDR3 comprises 14 residues. CDR3: CASSVGILGAEAFF. Here the CDR3 DNA reads TGTGCCAGTAGTGTTGGAATTTTGGGCGCGGAAGCTTTCTTT.

The chain recombines TRBV2 with TRBJ1-6; TRBD1 agrees at 7 bases. The CDR3 length is 15 residues. Germline CDR1 SNHLY, CDR2 FYNNEI. The ends lost 10 bases at V and 7 bases at J; junction bases unmatched: 13. In DNA form, the CDR3 reads TGTGCCATCTTACCGAGGGGCAGGGGGAATTCACCCCTCCACTTT. Translated: CAILPRGRGNSPLHF. The whole variable domain, filled in from reference TRBV2 and TRBJ1-6, reads EPEVTQTPSHQVTQMGQEVILRCVPISNHLYFYWYRQILGQKVEFLVSFYNNEISEKSEIFDDQFSVERPDGSNFTLKIRSTKLEDSAMYFCAILPRGRGNSPLHFGNGTRLTVT.

The V call is TRBV21-1, the J call TRBJ2-1; TRBD2, the table's D call, was not compared with the DNA. TRBV21-1 is described as a pseudogene. This CDR3 spans 17 amino acids. The CDR3 nucleotides are TGTGCCAGCAGCAAAGTTCACCGGGACTTGAGGTCCAATGAGCAGTTCTTC. Protein: CASSKVHRDLRSNEQFF.

The chain has TRBV7-9 and TRBJ1-2; 7 nucleotides align to TRBD1. V shed 1 base, J shed 6 bases, and the junction held 5 bases outside the gene matches. This CDR3 has 14 amino acids. Germline V gene sequence: CDR1 SEHNR, CDR2 FQNEAQ (reference sequence). For the CDR3, the DNA is TGTGCCAGCAGCTTAGGAGGGGGCGGAGATGGCTACACCTTC. This sequence encodes CASSLGGGGDGYTF. Drawing the rest from reference TRBV7-9 and TRBJ1-2, the complete variable domain is DTGVSQNPRHKITKRGQNVTFRCDPISEHNRLYWYRQTLGQGPEFLTYFQNEAQLEKSRLLSDRFSAERPKGSFSTLEIQRTEQGDSAMYLCASSLGGGGDGYTFGSGTRLTVV.

The CDR3 DNA is TGCAGCGTTGACACTCGGGAGGCTGAGCAGTTCTTC. Its translation is CSVDTREAEQFF. J is TRBJ2-1 and V is TRBV29-1, with 7 bases fitting TRBD2. CDR3 length: 12 residues. Germline values: CDR1 SQVTM, CDR2 ANQGSEA. V shed 3 bases and J 9 bases; nucleotides not matched to a gene: 5.

V and J are TRBV30 and TRBJ1-3; D might be TRBD1 (5 bases). CDR1 and CDR2 (germline): GTSNPN, SVGIG (reference sequence). The CDR3 has 17 residues. V lost 4 bases and J lost 2, with 21 bases in between. In nucleotides, the CDR3 is TGTGCCTGGAAACCTCGGGGGTTACCACGCGCTGGAAACACCATATATTTT. Residues: CAWKPRGLPRAGNTIYF.

The genes are TRBV2 and TRBJ1-1, with D possibly matching TRBD1 (5 bases). Trimming took off 3 bases at V and 1 base at J, with 15 bases between the two ends. This CDR3 spans 16 amino acids. The V gene's germline CDR1 is SNHLY and CDR2 FYNNEI. CDR3 nucleotide sequence: TGTGCCAGCAGTGACCGCTCGGGTAGGGGGAACACTGAAGCTTTCTTT. Translated, it gives CASSDRSGRGNTEAFF. The full variable domain, in which reference TRBV2 and TRBJ1-1 provide the parts outside the CDR3, is EPEVTQTPSHQVTQMGQEVILRCVPISNHLYFYWYRQILGQKVEFLVSFYNNEISEKSEIFDDQFSVERPDGSNFTLKIRSTKLEDSAMYFCASSDRSGRGNTEAFFGQGTRLTVV.

This clone was recorded once. The chain combines TRBV11-2 with TRBJ2-3; TRBD2 agrees at 12 bases. V gave up 0 bases and J gave up 2 bases; unmatched junction bases: 6. This CDR3 contains 18 residues. Germline V gene sequence: CDR1 SGHAT, CDR2 FQNNGV. The CDR3: CASSLELAGGQYTDTQYF. The CDR3 bases are TGTGCCAGCAGCTTAGAGCTAGCGGGGGGGCAATACACAGATACGCAGTATTTT. Filled out from reference TRBV11-2 and TRBJ2-3, the complete variable domain reads EAGVAQSPRYKIIEKRQSVAFWCNPISGHATLYWYQQILGQGPKLLIQFQNNGVVDDSQLPKDRFSAERLKGVDSTLKIQPAKLEDSAVYLCASSLELAGGQYTDTQYFGPGTRLTVL.

This chain connects TRBV6-6 to TRBJ1-4, with TRBD1 identical over 12 bases. Germline loops: CDR1 MNHNY, CDR2 SVGAGI (reference sequence). The V and J ends lost 2 bases and 5 bases, in that order; junction bases with no gene match: 3. This CDR3 comprises 16 residues. CDR3 in DNA: TGTGCCAGCAGTTACGGGACAGGGGGCGGGAATGAAAAACTGTTTTTT. This codes for CASSYGTGGGNEKLFF.

The rearrangement joins TRBV21-1 to TRBJ1-1; the DNA was not used to check the table's D call, TRBD1. TRBV21-1 is listed as a pseudogene. This CDR3 contains 13 residues. The DNA of the CDR3 is TGTGCCGGTCCCGACAGAGGGAACACTGAAGCTTTCTTT. It encodes CAGPDRGNTEAFF.

This rearrangement joins TRBV4-3 to TRBJ2-3; D is unresolved. The CDR3 runs 16 residues. The ends were cut back, 1 base at V and 1 base at J, with 12 bases in the middle. Germline V lookup: CDR1 LGHNA, CDR2 YSLEER. The CDR3 spells CASSQGLSRGTDTQYF. CDR3 bases: TGCGCCAGCAGCCAAGGGCTCAGTCGGGGCACAGATACGCAGTATTTT.

The chain is built from TRBV5-1 and TRBJ2-3, with TRBD2 matching 9 bases. V lost 7 bases and J lost 6; bases outside the gene matches: 12. Germline CDR1 reads SGHRS; CDR2 reads YFSETQ. The CDR3 spans 15 residues. CDR3 in amino acids: CASYPGTSLRDTQYF. CDR3 sequence (DNA): TGCGCCAGCTACCCCGGGACTAGCTTAAGGGATACGCAGTATTTT.